Given below is one T cell receptor (delta chain) in context. This clone is large (0.1 to 1%) in its sample. No cognate antigen has been identified for it. Base qualities are not at hand, and no much larger clone is one base apart. This record belongs to a study of delta chains in infants with herpesvirus infections (dated by TCRdb to 2021 to 2023). In terms of the full investigation: To characterize gammadelta T cell responses to primary cytomegalovirus (CMV) infection, researchers prospectively followed a birth cohort of Ugandan infants starting at birth. A public fetal Vdelta1/Vgamma8 gammadelta TCR clonotype was searched for in infants infected with CMV after birth. From PBMC, gammadelta TCRs were sequenced for more than 15 CMV-infected infants (one congenitally infected) and 8 CMV-uninfected infants who had sufficient sample available. By approximate age, the infant blood samples fell into groups of 1.5, 4, 8 and 12 months. Belgian fetal and cord blood gammadelta TCR data that had been published previously were included solely for comparison and were not produced in this cohort. Here is what the overall study found, with its caveats: In CMV-uninfected infants, the public clonotype might still be present but below the detection limit. Detection of the public clonotype was limited to the first time point after infection, and the public clonotype was not found in uninfected infants or in infants infected after 120 days. Limitations noted by the authors included a small sample size and a lack of race- or environment-matched controls, because nearly all Ugandans acquire CMV before adulthood. The public Vdelta1 clonotype appeared in about 20% of the 18 CMV-infected infants: three infected postnatally before 120 days of age, plus the congenitally infected infant. Public-clonotype frequency among Vdelta1 cells appeared to correlate inversely with age at infection and decayed rapidly, seemingly not persisting beyond around 9 weeks.

The protocol used for the library was RT-PCR. TCR cDNA was generated by reverse transcription of PBMC RNA with SuperScript II and gamma-chain- and delta-chain-specific primers. After purification with AMPure XP beads, the cDNA was amplified and indexed with Illumina adapters using the Nextera XT Index Kit. gammadelta TCR libraries were sequenced on an Illumina MiSeq with a V2 300-cycle kit. In the original analysis: Using MiXCR v2.1.12, CDR3 sequences were assembled, and reads were mapped onto D, J and V genes obtained from GenBank. VDJtools v1.2.1 was used to perform repertoire analyses of the CDR3 clonotypes. TCRdb reprocessed the public data with the CATT caller; entries with the same nucleotide sequence were combined afterwards. These V and J calls are TCRdb output, not the study's own analysis. In this sample the table shows several hundred delta-chain clones, around 35% of which occur a single time. Together, the top ten hold 24% of the sample.

The junction carries 15 bases between V and J, which are trimmed by 1 base and 0 bases respectively. There are 19 amino acids in the CDR3, from cysteine to phenylalanine inclusive. Of the read, only the CDR3 DNA is kept; its 57 bases are in frame from base 1. The CDR1 and CDR2 encoded by the germline V gene are GEAIGNYY and EKD. Pregnant women getting prenatal care were recruited in Kampala, Uganda, and their infants were enrolled; maternal HIV status had to be documented. Families received weekly visits, and collection of infant clinical information, oral swabs and peripheral blood began at 6 weeks of age and continued every 4 months after that. Blood was collected in heparin tubes, and PBMC were isolated by Ficoll-Paque density gradient centrifugation and cryopreserved.

This TCR was sampled from a human donor who was a Ugandan infant, either HIV-exposed or HIV-unexposed (not recorded which). The chain is encoded by TRDV2 joined to TRDJ3, with the D gene call left open. The specimen was peripheral blood, collected at time point 2 of longitudinal follow-up. The CDR3: CACDTVEGLSSWDTRQMFF. The nucleotide sequence is given as TGTGCCTGTGACACGGTCGAGGGCCTCAGCTCCTGGGACACCCGACAGATGTTTTTC.